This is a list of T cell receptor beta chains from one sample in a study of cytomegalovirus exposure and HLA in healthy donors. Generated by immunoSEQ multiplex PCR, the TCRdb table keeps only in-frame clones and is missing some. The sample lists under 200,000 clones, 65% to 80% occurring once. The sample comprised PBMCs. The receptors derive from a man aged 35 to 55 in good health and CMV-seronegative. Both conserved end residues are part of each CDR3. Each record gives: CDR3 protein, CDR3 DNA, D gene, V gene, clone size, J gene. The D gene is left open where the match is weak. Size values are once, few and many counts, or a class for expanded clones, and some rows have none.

CDR3: CASSGTGTSGSNEQFF
DNA: TGTGCCAGCAGTGGAACCGGGACTAGCGGGAGTAATGAGCAGTTCTTC
D: TRBD2
V: TRBV6-6
size: .
J: TRBJ2-1

CDR3: CASSLTGDGANGLTF
DNA: TGCGCCAGCAGCTTGACAGGGGACGGGGCCAACGGCCTGACTTTC
D: TRBD1
V: TRBV5-1
size: .
J: TRBJ2-6

CDR3: CASSPMRGQVSATTEAFF
DNA: TGTGCCAGCAGCCCAATGCGCGGACAGGTGAGCGCGACCACTGAAGCTTTCTTT
D: TRBD1
V: TRBV7-9
size: .
J: TRBJ1-1

CDR3: CAISGVETSGSETQYF
DNA: TGTGCCATCAGTGGGGTCGAGACTAGCGGGAGTGAGACCCAGTACTTC
D: TRBD2
V: TRBV10-3
size: once
J: TRBJ2-5

CDR3: CASSLGDRDRHTIYF
DNA: TGTGCCAGCAGCCTGGGGGACAGGGATCGACACACCATATATTTT
D: TRBD1
V: TRBV11-2
size: .
J: TRBJ1-3

CDR3: CASSFGGDPGIGHGYTF
DNA: TGTGCCAGCAGCTTTGGGGGGGACCCAGGGATAGGTCATGGCTACACCTTC
D: .
V: TRBV7-9
size: .
J: TRBJ1-2

CDR3: CASVGGSGAVTQYF
DNA: TGTGCCAGCGTGGGGGGTAGTGGCGCGGTTACGCAGTATTTT
D: .
V: TRBV5-6
size: .
J: TRBJ2-3

CDR3: CSVRGDAGRGTYNEQFF
DNA: TGCAGCGTTCGGGGGGACGCGGGGAGAGGGACCTACAATGAGCAGTTCTTC
D: TRBD2
V: TRBV29-1
size: .
J: TRBJ2-1

CDR3: CASSPGQRLTYEQYF
DNA: TGTGCCAGCAGCCCTGGACAGAGACTAACCTACGAGCAGTACTTC
D: .
V: TRBV7-6
size: .
J: TRBJ2-7

CDR3: CASSHQNYEQYF
DNA: TGTGCCAGCAGCCACCAGAACTACGAGCAGTACTTC
D: .
V: TRBV7-9
size: .
J: TRBJ2-7

CDR3: CASSLGLAGSYNEQFF
DNA: TGTGCCAGCAGCTTAGGGCTAGCGGGCTCCTACAATGAGCAGTTCTTC
D: TRBD2
V: TRBV7-6
size: .
J: TRBJ2-1

CDR3: CASSGGQEYYGYTF
DNA: TGTGCCAGCAGTGGGGGACAGGAATACTATGGCTACACCTTC
D: TRBD1
V: TRBV25-1
size: .
J: TRBJ1-2

CDR3: CASSAPVPGENNEQYF
DNA: TGTGCCAGCAGTGCCCCGGTCCCAGGGGAAAATAACGAGCAGTACTTC
D: .
V: TRBV6-4
size: .
J: TRBJ2-7

CDR3: CASRRLAGPINYEQYF
DNA: TGTGCCAGCCGTCGGCTAGCGGGACCGATAAACTACGAGCAGTACTTC
D: TRBD2
V: TRBV11-2
size: .
J: TRBJ2-7

CDR3: CAWRASGGPESQYF
DNA: TGTGCCTGGAGGGCTAGCGGGGGTCCCGAGAGCCAGTACTTC
D: TRBD2
V: TRBV30
size: .
J: TRBJ2-5

CDR3: CASSAKPGTLGGQYF
DNA: TGTGCCAGCAGCGCAAAGCCCGGGACCCTGGGGGGGCAGTACTTC
D: .
V: TRBV7-8
size: few
J: TRBJ2-7

CDR3: CAITRDREAQPQHF
DNA: TGTGCCATCACTCGGGACAGGGAGGCTCAGCCCCAGCATTTT
D: TRBD1
V: TRBV10-3
size: once
J: TRBJ1-5

CDR3: CASSTRLAGVGEQYF
DNA: TGTGCCAGCAGCACGCGACTAGCGGGAGTGGGGGAGCAGTACTTC
D: TRBD2
V: TRBV5-6
size: once
J: TRBJ2-7

CDR3: CASSVFQGAGQPQHF
DNA: TGTGCCAGCAGTGTGTTCCAAGGGGCAGGTCAGCCCCAGCATTTT
D: .
V: TRBV2
size: .
J: TRBJ1-5

CDR3: CAWTGGRNTEAFF
DNA: TGTGCCTGGACGGGGGGCAGGAACACTGAAGCTTTCTTT
D: .
V: TRBV30
size: .
J: TRBJ1-1

CDR3: CASKVGVGSVETQYF
DNA: TGTGCCAGCAAAGTCGGGGTTGGGTCCGTAGAGACCCAGTACTTC
D: .
V: TRBV9
size: .
J: TRBJ2-5

CDR3: CASSRAGQLAKNSQYF
DNA: TGTGCCAGCAGCCGAGCGGGGCAGCTAGCCAAAAACAGTCAGTACTTC
D: TRBD2
V: TRBV7-9
size: .
J: TRBJ2-4

CDR3: CASSQEPSRATDEQYF
DNA: TGCGCCAGCAGCCAAGAGCCCAGCAGGGCGACCGACGAGCAGTACTTC
D: .
V: TRBV4-1
size: .
J: TRBJ2-7

CDR3: CASSLAEDTAQETQYF
DNA: TGTGCCAGCAGTCTCGCCGAGGACACCGCCCAAGAGACCCAGTACTTC
D: .
V: TRBV28
size: .
J: TRBJ2-5

CDR3: CASSRTGNEQFF
DNA: TGTGCCAGCAGCAGGACAGGGAATGAGCAGTTCTTC
D: TRBD1
V: TRBV28
size: .
J: TRBJ2-1

CDR3: CASSGGFGGRAYEQYF
DNA: TGTGCCAGCAGTGGGGGGTTTGGTGGGAGGGCCTACGAGCAGTACTTC
D: TRBD2
V: TRBV6-1
size: once
J: TRBJ2-7

CDR3: CASGGLAGFDTGELFF
DNA: TGTGCCAGCGGAGGACTAGCGGGATTTGACACCGGGGAGCTGTTTTTT
D: TRBD2
V: TRBV28
size: .
J: TRBJ2-2

CDR3: CASRPGLTIAGGRPGELFF
DNA: TGTGCCAGCCGACCAGGCTTAACAATAGCGGGAGGGCGTCCCGGGGAGCTGTTTTTT
D: TRBD2
V: TRBV9
size: .
J: TRBJ2-2

CDR3: CASLGQGNTGELFF
DNA: TGTGCCAGCCTCGGACAGGGAAACACCGGGGAGCTGTTTTTT
D: TRBD1
V: TRBV28
size: .
J: TRBJ2-2

CDR3: CASSLLAGEAFF
DNA: TGTGCCAGCAGTTTGTTAGCGGGCGAAGCTTTCTTT
D: .
V: TRBV28
size: .
J: TRBJ1-1

CDR3: CASRRDPTEAFF
DNA: TGCGCCAGCCGTAGAGATCCCACTGAAGCTTTCTTT
D: .
V: TRBV5-1
size: .
J: TRBJ1-1

CDR3: CASTPGQTNEKLFF
DNA: TGCGCCAGCACCCCGGGTCAGACTAATGAAAAACTGTTTTTT
D: .
V: TRBV5-1
size: few
J: TRBJ1-4

CDR3: CASSDPPGRGLNEQFF
DNA: TGTGCCAGCAGTGACCCGCCGGGCAGGGGTTTAAATGAGCAGTTCTTC
D: .
V: TRBV6-1
size: .
J: TRBJ2-1

CDR3: CASRLRTSGSGEQYF
DNA: TGTGCCAGTAGACTACGGACTAGCGGGAGTGGCGAGCAGTACTTC
D: TRBD2
V: TRBV19
size: .
J: TRBJ2-7

CDR3: CASSQKRTGGWETQYF
DNA: TGCGCCAGCAGCCAAAAAAGGACAGGGGGCTGGGAGACCCAGTACTTC
D: TRBD1
V: TRBV4-3
size: .
J: TRBJ2-5

CDR3: CASSFFLRGIPTDTQYF
DNA: TGTGCCAGCAGTTTTTTTCTGCGGGGGATCCCCACAGATACGCAGTATTTT
D: TRBD2
V: TRBV28
size: .
J: TRBJ2-3

CDR3: CASSLDQNNYGYTF
DNA: TGTGCCAGCAGCTTAGATCAGAATAACTATGGCTACACCTTC
D: .
V: TRBV7-9
size: .
J: TRBJ1-2

CDR3: CSSSPTSGRSGELFF
DNA: TGTTCCAGCAGCCCGACTAGCGGGAGATCCGGGGAGCTGTTTTTT
D: TRBD2
V: TRBV7-9
size: .
J: TRBJ2-2

CDR3: CASRAGPTDTQYF
DNA: TGTGCCAGCAGGGCGGGACCCACAGATACGCAGTATTTT
D: .
V: TRBV2
size: .
J: TRBJ2-3

CDR3: CASSQQDNQPQHF
DNA: TGTGCCAGCAGCCAACAGGACAATCAGCCCCAGCATTTT
D: .
V: TRBV4-2
size: .
J: TRBJ1-5

CDR3: CSSSVTGGFPDTQYF
DNA: TGTTCCAGCAGCGTCACAGGGGGCTTCCCAGATACGCAGTATTTT
D: TRBD1
V: TRBV7-9
size: .
J: TRBJ2-3

CDR3: CASSSRGINIQYF
DNA: TGTGCCAGCAGTAGCAGGGGGATTAACATTCAGTACTTC
D: TRBD1
V: TRBV27
size: .
J: TRBJ2-4

CDR3: CATSGIYQPQHF
DNA: TGTGCCACGTCAGGGATTTATCAGCCCCAGCATTTT
D: .
V: TRBV28
size: .
J: TRBJ1-5

CDR3: CASRPSGGTGGELFF
DNA: TGTGCCAGCAGGCCTTCTGGGGGGACGGGCGGGGAGCTGTTTTTT
D: .
V: TRBV28
size: .
J: TRBJ2-2

CDR3: CASSSRGRVNQPQHF
DNA: TGTGCCAGCAGTTCTAGGGGTAGGGTCAATCAGCCCCAGCATTTT
D: .
V: TRBV28
size: .
J: TRBJ1-5

CDR3: CASGDRARDQPQHF
DNA: TGTGCCAGCGGGGACAGGGCCAGGGATCAGCCCCAGCATTTT
D: TRBD1
V: TRBV2
size: .
J: TRBJ1-5